Shown below are 29 T cell receptor beta chains from a single sample sequenced in a study of blood T cells in healthy people across ages. A sample-barcoded 5' primer and a J-beta primer mix were used in a second PCR of about 7 to 11 cycles. TCRdb itself ran the 5' RACE reads through MiXCR, one entry per CDR3 protein. The data show more than 650,000 distinct CDR3 sequences, 25% to 30% seen once. The data were also submitted as part of a second study, on T cells of mothers and their children.

Material for sequencing was blood. These TCRs come from a boy aged 5-17 years in good health.

CDR3: CASSSRGGVSYGYTF. The CDR3 coding sequence is TGCGCCAGCAGCTCCCGCGGGGGAGTTTCTTATGGCTACACCTTC. V and J are TRBV5-1 and TRBJ1-2, with D possibly being TRBD1 (5 bases). V lost 3 bases and J 5 bases, leaving 17 bases between the germline ends. Per the germline V gene, CDR1 is SGHRS and CDR2 is YFSETQ. This CDR3 is 15 amino acids long.

In the case of this clonotype: At one end the junction does not follow the germline gene, possibly because of a read error. The rearrangement uses TRBV7-2 and TRBJ2-7; the match to TRBD1 covers 9 bases. CDR3 length: 12 residues. Germline lookup yields CDR1 SGHTA and CDR2 FQGNSA. The DNA of the CDR3 is TGTGCCAGCAGCCTGACGTGGGACAGGGCCTTCTTC. Its protein product is CASSLTWDRAFF.

The chain carries TRBV6-6 and TRBJ2-3; 7 positions agree with TRBD2. V lost 2 bases, J lost 5 bases, and 7 bases stayed unmatched. The CDR3 loop spans 15 amino acids. Looked up from germline, CDR1 is MNHNY and CDR2 is SVGAGI (reference sequence). Written as DNA, the CDR3 is TGTGCCAGCAGTTACGGGGGGGTGCATGGAGATACGCAGTATTTT. This sequence encodes CASSYGGVHGDTQYF.

This clonotype appeared a few times. This chain connects TRBV5-1 to TRBJ2-5, with 10 nucleotides matching TRBD1. Germline trimming cut 5 bases from V and 3 bases from J; bases unmatched to any gene: 7. This CDR3 has 15 residues. CDR1 and CDR2 (germline): SGHRS, YFSETQ. This chain's CDR3 is CASSLGQGVEETQYF. CDR3 in DNA: TGCGCCAGCAGTCTCGGACAGGGGGTGGAAGAGACCCAGTACTTC.

This clonotype was counted between two and nine times. In DNA, the CDR3 is TGTGCCAGCAGCGTAGGGGGAGATAGCGGGACCCAGTACTTC. Protein: CASSVGGDSGTQYF. V is TRBV9 and J is TRBJ2-5; TRBD2 is a possible D gene (6 bases). Trimming left V 0 bases short and J 7 bases short, with 13 bases between. Germline V gene data show CDR1 as SGDLS and CDR2 as YYNGEE. This CDR3 region has 14 residues.

This clonotype was counted a few times. The chain employs TRBV5-1 and TRBJ1-2; the D gene is possibly TRBD1 (5 bases). CDR3 size: 17 residues. V lost 4 bases and J lost 1, with 20 bases in between. CDR1 is SGHRS and CDR2 is YFSETQ in the germline V gene. Here the CDR3 reads CASSGTGGSIFNYGYTF. CDR3 nucleotide sequence: TGCGCCAGCAGCGGCACAGGAGGTTCTATCTTTAACTATGGCTACACCTTC.

The chain uses TRBV11-2 and TRBJ1-2; D is unclear. V was clipped by 5 bases and J by 8 bases, with 15 bases between them. The CDR3 contains 13 residues. From germline, CDR1 is SGHAT and CDR2 FQNNGV. CDR3 sequence reads: CASSPLVARGYTF. CDR3 bases: TGTGCCAGCAGCCCCTTGGTGGCACGAGGCTACACCTTC.

As to this clonotype: A junction boundary mismatches the germline segment, possibly from a read error. J is TRBJ2-6 and V is TRBV20-1; D possibly corresponds to TRBD1 (5 bases). The CDR3 has 12 residues. Germline CDR1 is DFQATT and CDR2 is SNEGSKA (reference sequence). In DNA, the CDR3 is TGCAGTGCTTTTGCTGGGGCCAGCGTCCTGACTTTC. Its protein is CSAFAGASVLTF.

The chain employs TRBV24-1 and TRBJ1-2; the match to TRBD1 covers 8 bases. Germline CDR1 KGHDR, CDR2 SFDVKD. The CDR3 sequence is 12 residues long. V shed 8 bases, J shed 3 bases, and the junction held 1 base outside the gene matches. The CDR3 protein is CATTTGDYGYTF. The CDR3 coding sequence is TGTGCCACCACGACAGGGGACTATGGCTACACCTTC.

This clonotype was counted between two and nine times. The chain has TRBV4-1 and TRBJ2-3, with D possibly TRBD1 on 9 matching bases. Germline V lookup: CDR1 MGHRA, CDR2 YSYEKL. V lost 6 bases and J lost 6, with 28 bases in between. This CDR3 has 18 amino acids. CDR3 sequence reads: CASSHTGGGGPTHDTQYF. The CDR3 DNA reads as TGCGCCAGCAGTCATACAGGGGGCGGGGGGCCCACACACGATACGCAGTATTTT.

As regards this clonotype: One end of the junction varies from germline; a read error may be responsible. V gene TRBV29-1 combines with J gene TRBJ2-1, with 14 bases matching TRBD2. The CDR3 runs to 16 residues. The germline gives CDR1 SQVTM, CDR2 ANQGSEA. CDR3 nucleotides: TGCAGCGTTCAGGGACTAGCGGGGGTCAAGTACAATGAGCGGTTCTTC. Translated, it gives CSVQGLAGVKYNERFF.

This clonotype was counted only a few times. This chain joins TRBV12-3 or TRBV12-4 and TRBJ2-1; D possibly corresponds to TRBD2 (6 bases). V lost 7 bases to trimming and J lost 0 bases, with 13 bases between them. CDR3 length: 15 residues. The DNA of the CDR3 is TGTGCCAGCATTTCACGGGGGAGCTCCTACAATGAGCAGTTCTTC. Protein product: CASISRGSSYNEQFF.

The chain's CDR3 is CASETSGTYQETQYF. CDR3 nucleotides: TGTGCCAGCGAGACTAGCGGGACGTACCAAGAGACCCAGTACTTC. This rearrangement joins TRBV28 to TRBJ2-5; 11 bases agree with TRBD2. Trimming at V came to 8 bases and at J to 0 bases, leaving 5 bases not matched to a gene. The CDR3 loop spans 15 amino acids. The V gene's germline CDR1 is MDHEN and CDR2 SYDVKM.

The table lists this clonotype with a few counts. Since a much larger clone is just one base distant, this may be a read error. This rearrangement joins TRBV12-3 or TRBV12-4 to TRBJ2-3, with a possible D match to TRBD2 (6 bases). The CDR3 sequence is 13 residues long. The CDR3 here is CASSRARRDTRYF. In DNA, the CDR3 is TGTGCCAGCAGTAGGGCTCGGCGGGATACGCGGTATTTT.

The chain recombines TRBV18 with TRBJ2-5; no clear D. V lost 8 bases and J 0 bases, leaving 22 bases between the germline ends. Germline values: CDR1 KGHSH, CDR2 LQKENI. The CDR3 has 17 residues. The CDR3 DNA reads TGTGCCAGCCGCCCCGTCGAGGCGACGCATAACCAAGAGACCCAGTACTTC. Protein product: CASRPVEATHNQETQYF.

This clonotype has a handful of counts. The V call is TRBV7-9, the J call TRBJ1-4; a weak D match, TRBD1 (5 bases). CDR1 and CDR2 (germline): SEHNR, FQNEAQ (reference sequence). Trimming cost V 3 bases and J 6 bases, with 23 bases left between them. The CDR3 is made up of 18 amino acids. DNA of the CDR3: TGTGCCAGCAGCTTTATTCCCGAGGCGACAGAATTGGATGAAAAACTGTTTTTT. The encoded protein is CASSFIPEATELDEKLFF.

This chain links TRBV28 with TRBJ2-5, with a tentative D call TRBD1 (7 bases). The CDR3 has 15 residues. CDR1 MDHEN and CDR2 SYDVKM come from the germline V gene. Trimming took off 2 bases at V and 7 bases at J, with 17 bases between the two ends. CDR3 in DNA: TGTGCCAGCAGTTTAAAAGGCAGGGGGGAAGTGACCCAGTACTTC. It yields the protein CASSLKGRGEVTQYF.

The chain couples TRBV12-3 or TRBV12-4 to TRBJ2-3; weak D call: TRBD2 (5 bases). This CDR3 is 16 amino acids long. V lost 5 bases and J lost 0, with 15 bases in between. The CDR3 DNA reads TGTGCCAGCAGTGGACTGGGAACTACTAGCACAGATACGCAGTATTTT. Translating it yields CASSGLGTTSTDTQYF.

This clonotype has more than one count but fewer than ten. V is TRBV3-1 and J is TRBJ2-5; TRBD2 agrees at 12 bases. The J segment lost 2 bases and the V segment lost 4 bases, leaving 5 bases of the junction unmatched. Germline CDR1 is LGHDT and CDR2 is YNNKEL (reference sequence). The CDR3 has 16 residues. CDR3: CASSRRTSGTQETQYF. In nucleotides, the CDR3 is TGTGCCAGCAGCCGACGGACTAGCGGGACTCAAGAGACCCAGTACTTC.

Ten or more counts support this clonotype. One end of the junction does not line up with germline, which may come from a read error. The genes are TRBV6-6 and TRBJ2-7, with D tentatively TRBD2 (5 bases). Germline V gene sequence: CDR1 MNHNY, CDR2 SVGAGI (reference sequence). CDR3 length equals 12 residues. In nucleotides, the CDR3 is TGTGCCAGCAGCTACTCGGGGTCCGAGCAGTACTTC. It translates to CASSYSGSEQYF.

In this sample, this clonotype turned up many times. Here the CDR3 reads CASSLAPPRGVTYNEQFF. The CDR3, as DNA: TGTGCCAGCAGCTTAGCCCCTCCGCGGGGGGTTACCTACAATGAGCAGTTCTTC. The chain combines TRBV7-2 with TRBJ2-1; 8 bases are a match to TRBD2. After removal of 0 bases from V and 2 bases from J, the junction contained 9 bases not matched to a gene. The germline V gene has CDR1 SGHTA and CDR2 FQGNSA. There are 18 residues in the CDR3.

The chain links TRBV5-1 to TRBJ2-7, with D hard to call. V was shortened by 0 bases and J by 2 bases, with 12 bases between the two germline ends. This CDR3 spans 15 amino acids. Germline values: CDR1 SGHRS, CDR2 YFSETQ. The CDR3, as DNA: TGCGCCAGCAGCTTGGGGGCAGGTCAAACCTACGAGCAGTACTTC. Its protein is CASSLGAGQTYEQYF. The full variable domain, with the rest looked up from reference TRBV5-1 and TRBJ2-7, is KAGVTQTPRYLIKTRGQQVTLSCSPISGHRSVSWYQQTPGQGLQFLFEYFSETQRNKGNFPGRFSGRQFSNSRSEMNVSTLELGDSALYLCASSLGAGQTYEQYFGPGTRLTVT.

The rearrangement uses TRBV2 and TRBJ2-1; TRBD1 aligns across 9 bases. The J call may be faulty, since TRBJ2-7 better matches the DNA end. This CDR3 region has 14 residues. Germline V CDR1 and CDR2: SNHLY, FYNNEI. DNA for the CDR3: TGTGCCAGCAGTGGGGTGACAGGGGGGTACGAGCAGTACTTC. Its protein is CASSGVTGGYEQYF.

Only a few counts were recorded for this clonotype. This chain joins TRBV15 and TRBJ2-5; D gene ambiguous. The CDR3 runs to 15 residues. Germline lookup yields CDR1 LNHNV and CDR2 YYDKDF (reference sequence). Trimming shortened V by 4 bases and J by 2 bases, and 14 bases separated the two germline ends. CDR3 amino acids: CATSTTRRKQETQYF. The CDR3 DNA reads as TGTGCCACCAGCACTACACGACGGAAACAAGAGACCCAGTACTTC. Combining the CDR3 with reference TRBV15 and TRBJ2-5 gives the whole variable domain DAMVIQNPRYQVTQFGKPVTLSCSQTLNHNVMYWYQQKSSQAPKLLFHYYDKDFNNEADTPDNFQSRRPNTSFCFLDIRSPGLGDTAMYLCATSTTRRKQETQYFGPGTRLLVL.

The chain couples TRBV5-1 to TRBJ2-1; a possible D gene is TRBD1 (6 bases). The CDR3 spans 15 residues. V lost 2 bases and J lost 5, with 14 bases in between. Germline V gene sequence: CDR1 SGHRS, CDR2 YFSETQ. The CDR3 region is CASSFGWQGNNEQFF. CDR3 nucleotides: TGCGCCAGCAGCTTTGGTTGGCAGGGGAACAATGAGCAGTTCTTC.

The chain links TRBV7-6 to TRBJ1-4; 8 nucleotides agree with TRBD1. The CDR3 has 15 residues. Losses at the gene ends were 5 bases for V and 7 bases for J; bases not matched to a gene: 9. Germline CDR1 and CDR2: SGHVS and FNYEAQ. Here the CDR3 DNA reads TGTGCCAGCAGCCCACCCCAGGGGGCGGGTGAAAAACTGTTTTTT. It specifies CASSPPQGAGEKLFF.

This chain connects TRBV20-1 to TRBJ2-5; maybe TRBD1 (5 bases). The CDR3 length is 11 residues. Germline CDR1 DFQATT, CDR2 SNEGSKA (reference sequence). Trimming took 8 bases from V and 5 from J, leaving 12 bases between them. The CDR3 DNA sequence: TGCAGTACTGGACATTCGGAGACCCAGTACTTC. Protein product: CSTGHSETQYF.

The chain uses TRBV15 and TRBJ2-3; 7 bases fit TRBD2. CDR3 length equals 18 residues. V shed 0 bases and J 0 bases; nucleotides not matched to a gene: 9. The germline V gene has CDR1 LNHNV and CDR2 YYDKDF (reference sequence). This CDR3 is CATSRDRLGTISTDTQYF. CDR3 bases: TGTGCCACCAGCAGAGATCGCCTGGGGACTATCAGCACAGATACGCAGTATTTT.

This clonotype was picked up a small number of times. The chain couples TRBV12-3 or TRBV12-4 to TRBJ1-2, with no clear D. Trimming removed 3 bases from V and 6 bases from J, with 14 bases in between. There are 14 residues in the CDR3. Here the CDR3 DNA reads TGTGCCAGCAGTTTTGCGGTGTCGGGAGATGGCTACACCTTC. Encoded protein: CASSFAVSGDGYTF.